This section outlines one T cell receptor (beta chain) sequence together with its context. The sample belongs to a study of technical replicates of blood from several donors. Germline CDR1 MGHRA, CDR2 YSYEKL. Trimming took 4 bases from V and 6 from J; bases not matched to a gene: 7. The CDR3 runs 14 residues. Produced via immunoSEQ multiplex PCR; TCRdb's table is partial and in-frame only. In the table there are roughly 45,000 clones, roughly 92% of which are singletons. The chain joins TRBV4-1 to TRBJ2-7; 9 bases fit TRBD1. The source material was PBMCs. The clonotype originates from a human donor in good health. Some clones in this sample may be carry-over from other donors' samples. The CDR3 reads CASSPGTGRVEQYF. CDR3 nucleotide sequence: TGCGCCAGCAGCCCCGGGACAGGGCGCGTCGAGCAGTACTTC.